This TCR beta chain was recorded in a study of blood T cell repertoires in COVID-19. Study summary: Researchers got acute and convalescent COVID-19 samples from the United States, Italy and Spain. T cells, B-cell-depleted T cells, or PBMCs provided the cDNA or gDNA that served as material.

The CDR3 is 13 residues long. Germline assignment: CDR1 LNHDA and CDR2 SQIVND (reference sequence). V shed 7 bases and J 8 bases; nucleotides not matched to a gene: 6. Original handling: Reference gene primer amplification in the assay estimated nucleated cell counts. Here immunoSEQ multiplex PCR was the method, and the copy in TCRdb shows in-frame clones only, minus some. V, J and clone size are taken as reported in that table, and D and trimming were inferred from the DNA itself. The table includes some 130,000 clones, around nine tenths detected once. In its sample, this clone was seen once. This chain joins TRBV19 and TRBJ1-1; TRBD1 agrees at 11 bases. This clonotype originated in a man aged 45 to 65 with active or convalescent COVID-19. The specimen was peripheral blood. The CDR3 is CASTGQGGREAFF. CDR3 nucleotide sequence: TGTGCCAGTACGGGACAGGGGGGGAGGGAAGCTTTCTTT.